These 9 T cell receptor beta chains share one sample of origin, sequenced in a study of CD8 T cells in ankylosing spondylitis. TCRdb re-derived calls from the 5' RACE reads in MiXCR, one entry per CDR3 protein. The sample holds about 340,000 distinct CDR3 sequences, 20% to 25% seen once. The sequenced sample was blood, either unsorted or a sorted T cell fraction (not recorded which). The source is a male donor with ankylosing spondylitis or in good health (not recorded which).

This chain joins TRBV7-9 and TRBJ2-1, with 12 bases fitting TRBD1. Germline trimming cut 5 bases from V and 8 bases from J; bases unmatched to any gene: 10. The CDR3 is made up of 16 amino acids. Germline CDR1 and CDR2: SEHNR and FQNEAQ (reference sequence). The CDR3 DNA follows: TGTGCCAGCAGCCCCCAGGGACAGGGGGCGGTCTATGAGCAGTTCTTC. This sequence encodes CASSPQGQGAVYEQFF.

This clonotype was counted only a few times. The chain recombines TRBV29-1 with TRBJ2-1, with D possibly being TRBD2 (5 bases). The CDR3 length is 15 residues. Germline V gene sequence: CDR1 SQVTM, CDR2 ANQGSEA. V lost 2 bases, J lost 0 bases, and 11 bases lay in between. CDR3: CSVEPDLSSYNEQFF. CDR3 DNA sequence: TGCAGCGTTGAACCGGACTTGAGCTCCTACAATGAGCAGTTCTTC.

The rearrangement links TRBV20-1 to TRBJ1-4; 9 nucleotides match TRBD1. V lost 6 bases, J lost 8 bases, and 7 bases stayed unmatched. This CDR3 comprises 13 residues. CDR1 is DFQATT and CDR2 is SNEGSKA in the germline V gene (reference sequence). The DNA of the CDR3 is TGCAGTGCGGCGGGACAGGGTGGCGAAAAACTGTTTTTT. Translation: CSAAGQGGEKLFF.

The chain combines TRBV15 with TRBJ2-5; D uncertain. CDR3 size: 12 residues. Germline assignment: CDR1 LNHNV and CDR2 YYDKDF (reference sequence). Trimming removed 7 bases from V and 4 bases from J, with 10 bases in between. The CDR3 loop reads CATTKIGETQYF. The CDR3 region has the DNA TGTGCCACCACCAAGATCGGAGAGACCCAGTACTTC.

This clonotype was seen only once. This chain joins TRBV7-9 and TRBJ1-1; D uncertain. The CDR3 has 13 amino acids. Trimming cost V 4 bases and J 0 bases, with 6 bases left between them. The germline gives CDR1 SEHNR, CDR2 FQNEAQ (reference sequence). Here the CDR3 DNA reads TGTGCCAGCAGCTGGGAGTTGAACACTGAAGCTTTCTTT. This translates into CASSWELNTEAFF. The full variable domain, completed using reference TRBV7-9 and TRBJ1-1, is DTGVSQNPRHKITKRGQNVTFRCDPISEHNRLYWYRQTLGQGPEFLTYFQNEAQLEKSRLLSDRFSAERPKGSFSTLEIQRTEQGDSAMYLCASSWELNTEAFFGQGTRLTVV.

V is TRBV29-1 and J is TRBJ1-1, with unresolved D. This CDR3 has 14 residues. Germline CDR1 is SQVTM and CDR2 is ANQGSEA. Trimming shortened V by 7 bases and J by 2 bases, and 17 bases separated the two germline ends. The CDR3 bases are TGCAGCGCCGGGGTGGTAGAGGTTAACACTGAAGCTTTCTTT. Protein: CSAGVVEVNTEAFF.

The J gene is TRBJ2-7, the V gene TRBV20-1; D is unclear. V was shortened by 1 base and J by 5 bases, with 3 bases between the two germline ends. Per the germline V gene, CDR1 is DFQATT and CDR2 is SNEGSKA (reference sequence). The CDR3 extends over 10 amino acids. The CDR3 region is CSARANEQYF. The DNA for the CDR3 is TGCAGTGCTAGAGCAAACGAGCAGTACTTC.

The table lists this clonotype with many counts. This chain joins TRBV21-1 and TRBJ1-5; the D call of TRBD1 is as the table states it, not checked on the DNA. TRBV21-1 is designated a pseudogene. CDR3 length: 13 amino acids. The CDR3 DNA reads as TGTGCCAGCATCGGACAGAAAAATCAGCCCCAGCATTTT. It is translated as CASIGQKNQPQHF.

The rearrangement uses TRBV10-3 and TRBJ2-2; D is perhaps TRBD1 (5 bases). Trimming shortened V by 11 bases and J by 1 base, and 17 bases separated the two germline ends. Germline V CDR1 and CDR2: ENHRY, SYGVKD. The CDR3 has 15 residues. For the CDR3, the DNA is TGTGCCTCCAGTACTGTCCAGGGGAACACCGGGGAGCTGTTTTTT. Its translation: CASSTVQGNTGELFF.